This is a list of T cell receptor beta chains from one sample in a study of control samples from healthy donors and cancer patients. The protocol was immunoSEQ multiplex PCR, while the TCRdb copy is restricted to in-frame clones and leaves out a portion. The data contain approximately 100,000 clones, 88% of them seen just once; the ten biggest clones take up 13% to 15%. Sequencing input: blood. The source is a man younger than 40 in good health. Each CDR3 is given with its conserved first and last residue. Fields, in order: V gene, D gene, J gene, clone size, CDR3 protein, CDR3 DNA. A D gene is named only where the DNA matches it firmly. A row's size may be missing; if present it is once, few, many or a size class.

TRBV28,TRBD2,TRBJ2-7,.,CASRLAGDYEQYF,TGTGCCAGCAGACTAGCGGGGGACTACGAGCAGTACTTC
TRBV27,.,TRBJ1-1,.,CASTAGTEAFF,TGTGCCAGCACGGCAGGCACTGAAGCTTTCTTT
TRBV27,.,TRBJ1-6,.,CASRLGTSDYNSPLHF,TGTGCCAGCAGGCTCGGGACATCCGATTATAATTCACCCCTCCACTTT
TRBV12-3/TRBV12-4,.,TRBJ2-5,.,CASSQLQTQYF,TGTGCCAGCAGTCAATTGCAGACCCAGTACTTC
TRBV25-1,.,TRBJ2-2,.,CASSEGLGMTGELFF,TGTGCCAGCAGTGAAGGGTTGGGTATGACCGGGGAGCTGTTTTTT
TRBV27,.,TRBJ2-7,.,CASSSYRAGGEQYF,TGTGCCAGCAGTTCGTACAGGGCCGGAGGCGAGCAGTACTTC
TRBV7-3,TRBD1,TRBJ2-2,.,CASSLGAGTDTGELFF,TGTGCCAGCAGCTTAGGGGCCGGGACAGACACCGGGGAGCTGTTTTTT
TRBV2,TRBD1,TRBJ1-2,.,CASRGQGLANYGYTF,TGTGCCAGCAGGGGACAGGGGTTAGCGAACTATGGCTACACCTTC
TRBV24-1,.,TRBJ1-3,.,CATSGSGENTIYF,TGTGCCACCAGTGGGTCAGGAGAAAACACCATATATTTT
TRBV7-9,.,TRBJ1-5,.,CASSYQGVGNQPQHF,TGTGCCAGCAGCTATCAGGGTGTCGGCAATCAGCCCCAGCATTTT
TRBV5-1,.,TRBJ2-1,once,CASSLGAPGNNEQFF,TGCGCCAGCAGCTTGGGAGCCCCGGGCAACAATGAGCAGTTCTTC
TRBV3-1/TRBV3-2,TRBD1,TRBJ1-4,.,CASSPDRANEKLFF,TGTGCCAGCAGCCCGGACAGGGCTAATGAAAAACTGTTTTTT
TRBV18,TRBD1,TRBJ1-2,.,CASSPRSGQKLFAGYTF,TGTGCCAGCTCGCCAAGATCGGGACAGAAATTGTTCGCGGGCTACACCTTC
TRBV5-1,.,TRBJ2-3,.,CASTGWSTDTQYF,TGCGCCAGCACGGGGTGGTCCACAGATACGCAGTATTTT
TRBV6-2/TRBV6-3,TRBD2,TRBJ2-7,.,CASTPSGRAYEQYF,TGTGCCAGCACCCCTAGCGGGAGGGCCTACGAGCAGTACTTC
TRBV27,.,TRBJ2-3,.,CASKRGNRITDTQYF,TGTGCCAGCAAGAGGGGAAACCGCATCACAGATACGCAGTATTTT
TRBV27,.,TRBJ2-7,.,CASSPLGHEQYF,TGTGCCAGCAGTCCCCTGGGCCACGAGCAGTACTTC
TRBV10-3,TRBD1,TRBJ2-7,few,CAISEDTGVEQYF,TGTGCCATCAGTGAGGATACAGGGGTCGAGCAGTACTTC
TRBV9,TRBD2,TRBJ2-5,.,CASSVGLAGGGQETQYF,TGTGCCAGCAGCGTCGGACTAGCGGGAGGGGGCCAAGAGACCCAGTACTTC
TRBV28,TRBD1,TRBJ1-4,once,CASSFADRGNEKLFF,TGTGCCAGCAGTTTTGCCGACAGGGGGAATGAAAAACTGTTTTTT
TRBV3-1/TRBV3-2,.,TRBJ1-3,.,CASSPPRRTSSGNTIYF,TGTGCCAGCAGCCCCCCGAGGAGGACGAGCTCTGGAAACACCATATATTTT
TRBV3-1/TRBV3-2,TRBD2,TRBJ2-1,.,CASSHRTSGGNEQFF,TGTGCCAGCAGCCATCGGACTAGCGGGGGTAATGAGCAGTTCTTC
TRBV20-1,.,TRBJ2-1,.,CSANAQIEQFF,TGCAGTGCAAACGCTCAAATTGAGCAGTTCTTC
TRBV6-6,.,TRBJ2-5,.,CASSYSLLKETQYF,TGTGCCAGCAGTTACTCGTTACTAAAAGAGACCCAGTACTTC